This T cell receptor (beta chain) was documented in a study of T cell repertoires in cytomegalovirus infection. About the research overall: Indications of both CMV infection and matching HLA type were provided by public TCR beta signatures. Study results and limitations: Public TCR beta family frequency separated CMV-and-HLA carriers, including in an independent cohort.

TCRdb used MiXCR to reprocess the reads, holding one entry per CDR3 protein. The repertoire has approximately 990,000 distinct CDR3 sequences, about a third of them found once; the top ten carry over 11%. V shed 2 bases, J shed 1 base, and the junction held 9 bases outside the gene matches. Germline V gives CDR1 LNHNV, CDR2 YYDKDF (reference sequence). This CDR3 comprises 17 residues. About this clonotype itself: Its antigen is not known.

V is TRBV15 and J is TRBJ2-5, with 8 bases lining up with TRBD2. This clonotype was sampled from a human donor in good health (CMV status not recorded). Some clones in this sample may be carry-over from other donors' samples. Material: cultured CD8+ T cells from PBMCs, obtained from culture after CMV antigen stimulation. The CDR3 reads CATSRTGAGDRQETQYF. The CDR3 DNA sequence: TGTGCCACCAGCAGAACCGGAGCGGGGGACCGCCAAGAGACCCAGTACTTC.